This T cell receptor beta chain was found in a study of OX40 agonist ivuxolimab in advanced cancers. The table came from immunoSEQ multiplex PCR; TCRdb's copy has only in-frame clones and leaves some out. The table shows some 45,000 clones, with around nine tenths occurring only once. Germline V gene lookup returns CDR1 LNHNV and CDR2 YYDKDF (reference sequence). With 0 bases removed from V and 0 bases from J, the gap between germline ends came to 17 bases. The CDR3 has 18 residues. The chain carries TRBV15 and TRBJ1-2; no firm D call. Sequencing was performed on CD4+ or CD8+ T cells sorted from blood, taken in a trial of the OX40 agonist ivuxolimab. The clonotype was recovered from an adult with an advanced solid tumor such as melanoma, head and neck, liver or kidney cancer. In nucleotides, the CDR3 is TGTGCCACCAGCAGAGACGTGGTGTTGTCAGACACTAACTATGGCTACACCTTC. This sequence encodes CATSRDVVLSDTNYGYTF.